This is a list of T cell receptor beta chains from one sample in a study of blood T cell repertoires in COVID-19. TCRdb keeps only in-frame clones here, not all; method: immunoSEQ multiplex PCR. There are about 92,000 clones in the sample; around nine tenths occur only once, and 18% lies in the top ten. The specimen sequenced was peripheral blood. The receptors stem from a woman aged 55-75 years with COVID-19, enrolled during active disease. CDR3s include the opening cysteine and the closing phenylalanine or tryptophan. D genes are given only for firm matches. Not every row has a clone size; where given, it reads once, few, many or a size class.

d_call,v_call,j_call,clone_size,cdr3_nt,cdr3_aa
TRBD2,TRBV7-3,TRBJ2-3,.,TGTGCCAGCAGCGTGCAGGGGTCTAGCGGGGGCGGCACAGATACGCAGTATTTT,CASSVQGSSGGGTDTQYF
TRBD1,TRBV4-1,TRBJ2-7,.,TGCGCCAGCAGCCCCTCACCGGGACAGGGGCTTTACGAGCAGTACTTC,CASSPSPGQGLYEQYF
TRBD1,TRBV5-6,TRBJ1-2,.,TGTGCCAGCAGCTCCGTGGGACAGAACTATGGCTACACCTTC,CASSSVGQNYGYTF
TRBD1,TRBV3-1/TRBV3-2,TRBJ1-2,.,TGTGCCAGCAGCCAACGGACAGGGCCCGACTATGGCTACACCTTC,CASSQRTGPDYGYTF
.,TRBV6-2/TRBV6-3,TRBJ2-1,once,TGTGCCAGCAGTTACCGACCTCAGACTGTTAATGAGCAGTTCTTC,CASSYRPQTVNEQFF
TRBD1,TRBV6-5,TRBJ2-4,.,TGTGCCAGCAGTTACTCCGGGACAGGGAGGACGAAGGAGTACTTC,CASSYSGTGRTKEYF
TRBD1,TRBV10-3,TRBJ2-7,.,TGTGCCATCGGCCGGGACAGGGGTGCCTACGAGCAGTACTTC,CAIGRDRGAYEQYF
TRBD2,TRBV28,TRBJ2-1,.,TGTGCCAGCACCGGGACTAGCTCCGCCGATGAGCAGTTCTTC,CASTGTSSADEQFF
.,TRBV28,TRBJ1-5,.,TGTGCCAGCAGTTTAGACAGATCCTATAGCAATCAGCCCCAGCATTTT,CASSLDRSYSNQPQHF
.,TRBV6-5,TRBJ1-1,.,TGTGCCAGCAGTCGACAAAACACTGAAGCTTTCTTT,CASSRQNTEAFF
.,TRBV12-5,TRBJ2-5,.,TGTGCTAGTGGTTTGGTACCCTTGATTGAGGCCCAGTACTTC,CASGLVPLIEAQYF
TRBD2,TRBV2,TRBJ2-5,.,TGTGCCAGCAGCCGATCTAGCGGGGGGGCTGGGGCCCAGTACTTC,CASSRSSGGAGAQYF
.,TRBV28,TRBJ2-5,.,TGTGCCAGCACCCTAGGGACGGGAGCCCAAGAGACCCAGTACTTC,CASTLGTGAQETQYF
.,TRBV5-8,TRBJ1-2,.,TGTGCCAGCAGCCGTAGCGGGGCGGATGGCTACACCTTC,CASSRSGADGYTF
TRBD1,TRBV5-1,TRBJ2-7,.,TGCGCCAGCAGCTTGTTTCCGGGACAGGGTCCTACGAAGCAGTACTTC,CASSLFPGQGPTKQYF
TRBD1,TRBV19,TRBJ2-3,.,TGTGCCAGTAGCCTAAGACAGGGGGCCGCAGATACGCAGTATTTT,CASSLRQGAADTQYF
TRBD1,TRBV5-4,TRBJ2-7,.,TGTGCCAGCAGCAGGGACAGCTCCAGCTACGAGCAGTACTTC,CASSRDSSSYEQYF
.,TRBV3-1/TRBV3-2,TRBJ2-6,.,TGTGCCAGCAGCCAAGGGTTGCCAGTAGGACTCAAGTCCTCTGGGGCCAACGTCCTGACTTTC,CASSQGLPVGLKSSGANVLTF